These 32 T cell receptor beta chains came from one sample sequenced in a study of cytomegalovirus exposure and HLA in healthy donors. PCR used 60 Vbeta primers and 13 Jbeta primers. Assay used: immunoSEQ multiplex PCR; TCRdb lists only in-frame clones, some missing. In the table there are roughly 150,000 clones, nearly 80% of which are singletons. The sample comprised PBMCs. These receptors were taken from a man aged 25 to 40 in good health and CMV-seronegative.

The chain uses TRBV6-6 and TRBJ1-2, with a tentative D call TRBD1 (6 bases). The germline V and J ends were trimmed by 4 bases and 2 bases, with 11 bases remaining between them. Germline lookup yields CDR1 MNHNY and CDR2 SVGAGI (reference sequence). The CDR3 extends over 14 amino acids. This chain's CDR3 is CASSLTQGNYGYTF. For the CDR3, the DNA is TGTGCCAGCAGTTTAACACAGGGAAACTATGGCTACACCTTC.

The rearrangement uses TRBV7-2 and TRBJ2-3, with TRBD2 identical over 8 bases. V shed 1 base, J shed 1 base, and the junction held 1 base outside the gene matches. This CDR3 is 15 amino acids long. Germline V gives CDR1 SGHTA, CDR2 FQGNSA. CDR3 region: CASSLVSGGTDTQYF. The CDR3 nucleotides read TGTGCCAGCAGCTTAGTTAGCGGGGGCACAGATACGCAGTATTTT.

V gene TRBV7-9 combines with J gene TRBJ1-1; D gene ambiguous. This CDR3 comprises 14 residues. Per the germline V gene, CDR1 is SEHNR and CDR2 is FQNEAQ (reference sequence). Trimming left V 4 bases short and J 0 bases short, with 9 bases between. The CDR3 nucleotides read TGTGCCAGCAGCTCAGGAAACCTGAACACTGAAGCTTTCTTT. It specifies CASSSGNLNTEAFF.

J is TRBJ1-4 and V is TRBV30; 8 bases are shared with TRBD1. The CDR3 totals 15 residues. Germline lookup yields CDR1 GTSNPN and CDR2 SVGIG (reference sequence). V shed 0 bases, J shed 11 bases, and the junction held 11 bases outside the gene matches. In DNA, the CDR3 is TGTGCCTGGAGTGTATTGACCCCCGGACAGGGTAAACTGTTTTTT. Translation: CAWSVLTPGQGKLFF.

The chain uses TRBV7-6 and TRBJ2-7; 13 bases line up with TRBD2. V gave up 4 bases and J gave up 5 bases; unmatched junction bases: 2. CDR3 size: 14 residues. The germline gives CDR1 SGHVS, CDR2 FNYEAQ. The CDR3 spells CASSWTSGSNEQYF. CDR3 bases: TGTGCCAGCAGCTGGACTAGCGGGAGCAACGAGCAGTACTTC.

This clone was seen only a few times. J is TRBJ1-5 and V is TRBV2, with a tentative D call TRBD1 (5 bases). CDR1 and CDR2 from the germline V gene are SNHLY and FYNNEI. V was trimmed by 0 bases and J by 6 bases, leaving 15 bases between them. This CDR3 comprises 16 residues. The CDR3 nucleotides are TGTGCCAGCAGTGAAGCGGGTTTCGGGGGGGTTCAGCCCCAGCATTTT. Translating it yields CASSEAGFGGVQPQHF.

CDR3 loop: CATSRDQGHGYTF. The CDR3 DNA sequence: TGTGCCACCAGCAGAGACCAGGGGCATGGCTACACCTTC. The rearrangement uses TRBV15 and TRBJ1-2, with a weak D call TRBD1 (6 bases). Deletions cut 0 bases from V and 6 bases from J, with 8 bases between. Per the germline V gene, CDR1 is LNHNV and CDR2 is YYDKDF (reference sequence). This CDR3 contains 13 residues.

The rearrangement links TRBV7-2 to TRBJ2-5; the match to TRBD1 covers 8 bases. The CDR3 loop spans 14 amino acids. Losses at the gene ends were 4 bases for V and 4 bases for J; bases not matched to a gene: 5. In germline, CDR1 is SGHTA, CDR2 FQGNSA. CDR3 loop: CASSSTTGGETQYF. The CDR3 bases are TGTGCCAGCAGCTCTACAACAGGGGGAGAGACCCAGTACTTC.

This chain joins TRBV28 and TRBJ1-1; 8 bases are a match to TRBD1. Trimming cost V 6 bases and J 5 bases; bases outside gene matches: 8. The CDR3 runs to 14 residues. Germline V gene data show CDR1 as MDHEN and CDR2 as SYDVKM. CDR3 DNA sequence: TGTGCCAGCAGATTCGGACAGGGACGGACTGAAGCTTTCTTT. Protein sequence: CASRFGQGRTEAFF. The full variable domain, completed using reference TRBV28 and TRBJ1-1, is DVKVTQSSRYLVKRTGEKVFLECVQDMDHENMFWYRQDPGLGLRLIYFSYDVKMKEKGDIPEGYSVSREKKERFSLILESASTNQTSMYLCASRFGQGRTEAFFGQGTRLTVV.

This CDR3 reads CASETGADTQYF. The CDR3 DNA reads as TGCGCCAGCGAGACAGGGGCAGATACGCAGTATTTT. The chain recombines TRBV10-2 with TRBJ2-3; the match to TRBD1 covers 8 bases. Germline CDR1 reads WSHSY; CDR2 reads SAAADI. V was pared by 8 bases and J by 4 bases, with 2 bases of the junction left unmatched. This CDR3 is 12 amino acids long.

A few counts support this clone. V usage is TRBV4-1 and J usage is TRBJ2-5; TRBD2 might be the D (5 bases). V was shortened by 1 base and J by 4 bases, with 13 bases between the two germline ends. CDR1 is MGHRA and CDR2 is YSYEKL in the germline V gene. CDR3 length: 15 amino acids. CDR3 region: CASSQVGISGETQYF. CDR3 bases: TGCGCCAGCAGCCAAGTCGGGATCTCGGGAGAGACCCAGTACTTC.

The chain is built from TRBV18 and TRBJ1-1; D may be TRBD1 (5 bases). The CDR3 has 14 residues. The V and J ends lost 2 bases and 5 bases respectively, with 12 bases between them. Germline-derived CDR1 and CDR2 are KGHSH and LQKENI. The CDR3 protein is CASSPDGGGTEAFF. DNA of the CDR3: TGTGCCAGCTCACCAGACGGGGGGGGAACTGAAGCTTTCTTT.

The rearrangement uses TRBV5-5 and TRBJ1-3; TRBD1 might be the D (6 bases). The length of the CDR3 is 14 residues. Germline CDR1 and CDR2: SGHKS and YYEKEE (reference sequence). V was pared by 4 bases and J by 2 bases, with 10 bases between. CDR3 loop: CASSPQGPGNTIYF. The CDR3 bases are TGTGCCAGCAGCCCACAGGGCCCTGGAAACACCATATATTTT.

The genes are TRBV27 and TRBJ1-2; 8 nucleotides align to TRBD1. Germline trimming cut 0 bases from V and 4 bases from J; bases unmatched to any gene: 7. The CDR3 runs to 16 residues. CDR1 and CDR2 from the germline V gene are MNHEY and SMNVEV (reference sequence). CDR3 in DNA: TGTGCCAGCAGTTTATCTACGGGGACAGGTGCCTATGGCTACACCTTC. Its protein is CASSLSTGTGAYGYTF.

V is TRBV6-5 and J is TRBJ2-7; 7 bases are shared with TRBD2. Germline CDR1 is MNHEY and CDR2 is SVGAGI. Trimming took 6 bases from V and 0 from J; bases not matched to a gene: 2. The length of the CDR3 is 13 residues. DNA of the CDR3: TGTGCCAGCAGAGCGGGACTCTCCTACGAGCAGTACTTC. Protein product: CASRAGLSYEQYF.

V usage is TRBV5-6 and J usage is TRBJ1-2; D unresolved. Germline V CDR1 and CDR2: SGHDT, YYEEEE. V was shortened by 7 bases and J by 5 bases, with 15 bases between the two germline ends. The CDR3 covers 13 residues. Here the CDR3 reads CASRHYIRYGYTF. The CDR3 coding sequence is TGTGCCAGCCGCCACTATATAAGATATGGCTACACCTTC.

V and J are TRBV28 and TRBJ2-1; D might be TRBD1 (7 bases). Between the trimmed V and J ends, which lost 5 bases and 14 bases, there was a span of 10 bases. The CDR3 spans 10 residues. Germline loops: CDR1 MDHEN, CDR2 SYDVKM. The CDR3 nucleotides read TGTGCCAGCAGTGACAGGGAGGAGTTCTTC. Encoded protein: CASSDREEFF.

The chain is built from TRBV2 and TRBJ1-5, with a tentative D call TRBD1 (5 bases). CDR3 length: 14 amino acids. Germline V gene data show CDR1 as SNHLY and CDR2 as FYNNEI. Between the trimmed V and J ends, which lost 7 bases and 0 bases, there was a span of 10 bases. Here the CDR3 DNA reads TGTGCCAGCATGGGGGGGTATAGCAATCAGCCCCAGCATTTT. This encodes CASMGGYSNQPQHF.

This clone came up a few times. In nucleotides, the CDR3 is TGCGCCAGCAGCTTACTAGCGGGAGGGCCTGACGAGCAGTACTTC. It yields the protein CASSLLAGGPDEQYF. The rearrangement uses TRBV5-1 and TRBJ2-7; the match to TRBD2 covers 13 bases. After removal of 2 bases from V and 5 bases from J, the junction contained 4 bases not matched to a gene. The CDR3 length is 15 residues. Per the germline V gene, CDR1 is SGHRS and CDR2 is YFSETQ.

This clone has only a few counts. This sequence joins TRBV5-4 and TRBJ2-3; 10 nucleotides align to TRBD2. Losses at the gene ends were 2 bases for V and 7 bases for J; bases not matched to a gene: 7. The germline gives CDR1 SGHNT, CDR2 YYREEE (reference sequence). The CDR3 has 15 residues. The CDR3 spells CASSLVASGSNTQYF. The CDR3 coding sequence is TGTGCCAGCAGCTTAGTGGCTAGCGGGAGTAATACGCAGTATTTT. The full variable domain, its missing parts supplied by reference TRBV5-4 and TRBJ2-3, is ETGVTQSPTHLIKTRGQQVTLRCSSQSGHNTVSWYQQALGQGPQFIFQYYREEENGRGNFPPRFSGLQFPNYSSELNVNALELDDSALYLCASSLVASGSNTQYFGPGTRLTVL.

The genes are TRBV6-8 and TRBJ2-5, with TRBD2 identical over 7 bases. CDR3 length: 17 residues. V gave up 6 bases and J gave up 0 bases; unmatched junction bases: 13. Germline lookup yields CDR1 MNHGY and CDR2 SAAAGT. The CDR3 sequence: CASSPPAPSGDQETQYF. CDR3 nucleotide sequence: TGTGCCAGCAGCCCCCCGGCGCCTAGCGGTGACCAAGAGACCCAGTACTTC.

The genes are TRBV5-6 and TRBJ2-3, with D possibly being TRBD2 (5 bases). CDR1 and CDR2 from the germline V gene are SGHDT and YYEEEE. Trimming left V 4 bases short and J 0 bases short, with 12 bases between. This CDR3 contains 15 residues. The CDR3 protein is CASSPGLASTDTQYF. Written as DNA, the CDR3 is TGTGCCAGCAGCCCAGGACTGGCTAGCACAGATACGCAGTATTTT.

The chain uses TRBV11-2 and TRBJ2-6; TRBD1 agrees at 11 bases. Germline V gene data show CDR1 as SGHAT and CDR2 as FQNNGV. The CDR3 is made up of 18 amino acids. The junction had 6 bases not matched to a gene; V was cut back by 5 bases and J by 0 bases. The CDR3 loop is CASSPTGTGGSGANVLTF. For the CDR3, the DNA is TGTGCCAGCAGCCCTACGGGGACAGGGGGCTCTGGGGCCAACGTCCTGACTTTC.

This clone turned up a few times. The genes are TRBV7-9 and TRBJ1-1, with D possibly being TRBD1 (6 bases). Trimming took off 4 bases at V and 0 bases at J, with 18 bases between the two ends. The CDR3 totals 17 residues. Germline lookup yields CDR1 SEHNR and CDR2 FQNEAQ (reference sequence). In DNA, the CDR3 is TGTGCCAGCAGCTACCCCCAGGGGTCTTCTATGAACACTGAAGCTTTCTTT. This gives the protein CASSYPQGSSMNTEAFF.

The chain is built from TRBV27 and TRBJ1-2, with 7 bases lining up with TRBD1. CDR1 MNHEY and CDR2 SMNVEV come from the germline V gene (reference sequence). The CDR3 sequence is 13 residues long. The V gene end was trimmed by 5 bases and the J gene end by 6 bases; junction bases not matched to a gene: 6. The CDR3 nucleotides read TGTGCCAGCAGTCCGACAGGGAAGGATGGCTACACCTTC. It specifies CASSPTGKDGYTF.

This clone was seen a handful of times. The rearrangement joins TRBV4-1 to TRBJ2-7; 7 nucleotides agree with TRBD1. The CDR3 extends over 15 amino acids. CDR1 and CDR2 (germline): MGHRA, YSYEKL. Germline trimming cut 0 bases from V and 3 bases from J; bases unmatched to any gene: 5. CDR3 loop: CASSQDRGQFYEQYF. CDR3 nucleotide sequence: TGCGCCAGCAGCCAAGATAGGGGACAGTTCTACGAGCAGTACTTC.

This clone was observed a handful of times. For the CDR3, the DNA is TGTGCCAGCAGCTCAGTATACGAGCAGTACTTC. Translation gives CASSSVYEQYF. This chain links TRBV5-4 with TRBJ2-7; D call uncertain. The V gene lost 3 bases and the J gene lost 4 bases, with 5 bases spanning the gap. This CDR3 is 11 amino acids long. Germline V lookup: CDR1 SGHNT, CDR2 YYREEE (reference sequence). Together with reference TRBV5-4 and TRBJ2-7, the CDR3 gives the full variable domain: ETGVTQSPTHLIKTRGQQVTLRCSSQSGHNTVSWYQQALGQGPQFIFQYYREEENGRGNFPPRFSGLQFPNYSSELNVNALELDDSALYLCASSSVYEQYFGPGTRLTVT.

This clone was observed a few times. In nucleotides, the CDR3 is TGTGCCAGCAGTCGGACAGGCAATGAGCAGTTCTTC. As protein: CASSRTGNEQFF. The chain combines TRBV6-5 with TRBJ2-1; 7 bases match TRBD1. The CDR3 is 12 residues long. V shed 5 bases and J 6 bases; nucleotides not matched to a gene: 1. Germline lookup yields CDR1 MNHEY and CDR2 SVGAGI.

J is TRBJ2-3 and V is TRBV28; D is possibly TRBD2 (6 bases). Germline CDR1 MDHEN, CDR2 SYDVKM. The ends were cut back, 3 bases at V and 6 bases at J, with 10 bases in the middle. CDR3 length: 13 residues. This chain's CDR3 is CASSLEGPDTQYF. CDR3 DNA sequence: TGTGCCAGCAGTTTGGAGGGTCCGGATACGCAGTATTTT.

The chain couples TRBV30 to TRBJ1-2; TRBD1 might be the D (5 bases). Germline assignment: CDR1 GTSNPN and CDR2 SVGIG (reference sequence). The CDR3 contains 12 residues. Between the trimmed V and J ends, which lost 4 bases and 6 bases, there was a span of 12 bases. The CDR3 nucleotides read TGTGCCTGGAAGGGGATCTCTGATGGCTACACCTTC. This translates into CAWKGISDGYTF.

This clone was observed a single time. A read error may produce the germline difference seen at one junction end. The chain uses TRBV7-9 and TRBJ1-4, with D possibly being TRBD1 (5 bases). The CDR3 totals 14 residues. The germline V gene encodes CDR1 SEHNR and CDR2 FQNEAQ (reference sequence). The CDR3 DNA is TGTTCCAGCAGCCGTCCTGGGACTGCTGAAAAACTGTTTTTT. This sequence encodes CSSSRPGTAEKLFF.

The chain combines TRBV18 with TRBJ1-4, with D possibly matching TRBD1 (5 bases). This CDR3 has 14 amino acids. CDR1 is KGHSH and CDR2 is LQKENI in the germline V gene. The germline V and J ends were trimmed by 4 bases and 4 bases, with 10 bases remaining between them. The CDR3 spells CASSQQADNEKLFF. The CDR3 nucleotides read TGTGCCAGCTCACAACAGGCCGATAATGAAAAACTGTTTTTT.